This T cell receptor beta chain was retrieved from a study of blood T cell repertoires in COVID-19. Generated by immunoSEQ multiplex PCR, the TCRdb table keeps only in-frame clones and is missing some. The table has 210,000 or so clones, roughly 88% seen once. The CDR3 is made up of 14 amino acids. Per the germline V gene, CDR1 is MNHNY and CDR2 is SVGAGI (reference sequence). The junction had 15 bases not matched to a gene; V was cut back by 10 bases and J by 7 bases. The V gene is TRBV6-6, the J gene TRBJ2-7, with TRBD1 matching over 8 bases. Sequenced input: peripheral blood. The source is a man aged 18 to 30 with active or convalescent COVID-19. The CDR3 protein is CATMGQEERREQYF. The CDR3 DNA is TGTGCCACCATGGGACAGGAGGAACGGAGGGAGCAGTACTTC.